The clone carrying this T cell receptor (beta chain) was detected only once. Under the authors' procedure: Estimates of nucleated cell counts were drawn from the amplification of reference gene primers. Assay used: immunoSEQ multiplex PCR; TCRdb lists only in-frame clones, some missing. The V and J calls and clone size come from that table; D and trimming were worked out from the DNA. The sample shows approximately 300,000 clones, about 88% of them seen only once. The CDR3 contains 12 residues. V lost 8 bases to trimming and J lost 8 bases, with 13 bases between them. The sample is drawn from a study of blood T cell repertoires in COVID-19. Looking at the study overall: In each case, the material was cDNA or gDNA derived from T cells, B-cell-depleted T cells, or PBMCs.

Participants came from around 25 US areas, aged roughly 18 to 95 years. Participant reports of clinical history set cohort assignment. The chain has TRBV12-3 or TRBV12-4 and TRBJ1-3; a possible D gene is TRBD1 (5 bases). The sequencing sample was made of PBMCs or T cells enriched from blood (not recorded which). This clonotype was sampled from a man in his fifties or sixties who had recovered from COVID-19. CDR3 loop: CASRQEGHTIYF. DNA of the CDR3: TGTGCCAGCCGGCAGGAGGGACACACCATATATTTT.